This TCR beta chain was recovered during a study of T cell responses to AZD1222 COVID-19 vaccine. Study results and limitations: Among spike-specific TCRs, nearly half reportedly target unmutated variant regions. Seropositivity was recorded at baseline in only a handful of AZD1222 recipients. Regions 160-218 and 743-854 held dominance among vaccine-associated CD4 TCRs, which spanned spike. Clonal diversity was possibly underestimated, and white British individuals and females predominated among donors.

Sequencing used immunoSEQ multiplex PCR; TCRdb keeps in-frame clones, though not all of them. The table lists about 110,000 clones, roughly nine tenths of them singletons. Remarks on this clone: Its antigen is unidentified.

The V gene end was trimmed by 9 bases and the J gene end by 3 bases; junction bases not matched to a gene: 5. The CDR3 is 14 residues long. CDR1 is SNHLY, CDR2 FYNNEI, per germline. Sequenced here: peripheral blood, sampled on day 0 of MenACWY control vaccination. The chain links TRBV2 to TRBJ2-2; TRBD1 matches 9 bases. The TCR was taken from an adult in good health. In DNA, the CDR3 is TGTGCCAGAAACCGGGACAGGGACACCGGGGAGCTGTTTTTT. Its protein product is CARNRDRDTGELFF.